Listed below are T cell receptor beta chains from one sample, sequenced in a study of post-analysis software for immune sequencing data. Using its own MiXCR run on the PCR reads, TCRdb lists one record per CDR3 protein. The repertoire holds just over 250,000 distinct CDR3 sequences, with just over 35% as singletons. The sequenced material came from blood. These receptors came from a girl aged 10-17 years with multiple sclerosis. Each CDR3 is given with its conserved first and last residue. D genes are given only for firm matches. Size is omitted from some rows. Given values are once, few, many or a class for expanded clones.

size: NA
length: 15
V: TRBV3-1
J: TRBJ2-3
D: NA
DNA: TGTGCCAGCAGCCAAGAAGGAGACAGAAAGTTCACACAGTATTTT
CDR3: CASSQEGDRKFTQYF

size: medium-sized
length: 15
V: TRBV28
J: TRBJ2-1
D: NA
DNA: TGTGCCAGCAGCCCGGCGGGACCGGCTGGAAATGAGCAGTTCTTC
CDR3: CASSPAGPAGNEQFF

size: NA
length: 15
V: TRBV12-3/TRBV12-4
J: TRBJ2-2
D: TRBD1
DNA: TGTGCCGGCAGTCCACAGGGGGCGCGTACCGGGGAGCTGTTTTTT
CDR3: CAGSPQGARTGELFF

size: many
length: 14
V: TRBV20-1
J: TRBJ1-4
D: TRBD1
DNA: TGCAGTGCTAGAGGGGAGCGGGACAGAGAAAAACTGTTTTTT
CDR3: CSARGERDREKLFF

size: many
length: 16
V: TRBV7-9
J: TRBJ1-1
D: NA
DNA: TGTGCCAGCAGCTACCAGACGGGTCGGGGGGACACTGAAGCTTTCTTT
CDR3: CASSYQTGRGDTEAFF

size: NA
length: 13
V: TRBV6-4
J: TRBJ1-1
D: NA
DNA: TGTGCCAGCAGTGAATGGCAGGGCACTGAAGCTTTCTTT
CDR3: CASSEWQGTEAFF

size: NA
length: 12
V: TRBV29-1
J: TRBJ2-7
D: NA
DNA: TGCAGCGGACGATCTCAATCCTACGAGCAGTACTTC
CDR3: CSGRSQSYEQYF

size: NA
length: 14
V: TRBV10-3
J: TRBJ2-3
D: TRBD2
DNA: TGTGCCATCGGTGGACTAGCGGGGACAGATACGCAGTATTTT
CDR3: CAIGGLAGTDTQYF

size: NA
length: 15
V: TRBV18
J: TRBJ1-2
D: NA
DNA: TGTGCCAGCTCAAATATTACAGGGCTACACTATGGCTACACCTTC
CDR3: CASSNITGLHYGYTF

size: many
length: 18
V: TRBV4-1
J: TRBJ1-2
D: NA
DNA: TGCGCCAGCAGCCAAGATCGGGGGTTGGTGGCCTTGGACTATGGCTACACCTTC
CDR3: CASSQDRGLVALDYGYTF

size: NA
length: 12
V: TRBV28
J: TRBJ2-5
D: NA
DNA: TGTGCCAGCAGTATAGTAGGCGAGACCCAGTACTTC
CDR3: CASSIVGETQYF

size: NA
length: 15
V: TRBV28
J: TRBJ2-7
D: NA
DNA: TGTGCCAGCAGTTTCTCCCTCGTGAGCTCCTACGAGCAGTACTTC
CDR3: CASSFSLVSSYEQYF

size: NA
length: 17
V: TRBV27
J: TRBJ1-1
D: TRBD1
DNA: TGTGCCAGCAGTCCCTGGGGAACAGGGGGCGGTAAGACTGAAGCTTTCTTT
CDR3: CASSPWGTGGGKTEAFF

size: many
length: 16
V: TRBV7-2
J: TRBJ2-5
D: NA
DNA: TGTGCCAGCAGCTTAGCGGGGGGGCCACCCCAAGAGACCCAGTACTTC
CDR3: CASSLAGGPPQETQYF

size: many
length: 14
V: TRBV2
J: TRBJ1-4
D: NA
DNA: TGTGCCAGCAGTGAGAGGGTCTCTAATGAAAAACTGTTTTTT
CDR3: CASSERVSNEKLFF

size: NA
length: 14
V: TRBV6-5
J: TRBJ2-7
D: TRBD1
DNA: TGTGCCAGCAGGGGGGACAGGGGGCCCTACGAGCAGTACTTC
CDR3: CASRGDRGPYEQYF

size: many
length: 16
V: TRBV5-1
J: TRBJ2-1
D: TRBD2
DNA: TGCGCCAGCAGCCTACAAGCGGGGAGCTCCTACAATGAGCAGTTCTTC
CDR3: CASSLQAGSSYNEQFF

size: few
length: 13
V: TRBV5-1
J: TRBJ2-5
D: NA
DNA: TGCGCCAACAGCTTGGGATCGGGAGAGACCCAGTACTTC
CDR3: CANSLGSGETQYF

size: many
length: 14
V: TRBV7-2
J: TRBJ1-1
D: NA
DNA: TGTGCCAGCAGCTTTCGCACAGCTAACACTGAAGCTTTCTTT
CDR3: CASSFRTANTEAFF

size: NA
length: 17
V: TRBV10-3
J: TRBJ2-3
D: TRBD1
DNA: TGTGCCATCAGTGAGGAAAGCGAGGGACAGGTCACAGATACGCAGTATTTT
CDR3: CAISEESEGQVTDTQYF

size: NA
length: 12
V: TRBV7-2
J: TRBJ2-1
D: NA
DNA: TGTGCCAGCAGCCTAAGTCCGGGTGAGCAGTTCTTC
CDR3: CASSLSPGEQFF

size: many
length: 16
V: TRBV20-1
J: TRBJ1-1
D: NA
DNA: TGCAGTGCTAGAGAGCCCCAGTCGGTGGACCTCTCTTTAGCTTTCTTT
CDR3: CSAREPQSVDLSLAFF

size: NA
length: 16
V: TRBV5-1
J: TRBJ2-2
D: NA
DNA: TGCGCCAGCAGCCTCACAGACAATCCGAACACCGGGGAGCTGTTTTTT
CDR3: CASSLTDNPNTGELFF

size: NA
length: 12
V: TRBV7-9
J: TRBJ2-7
D: NA
DNA: TGTGCCAGCAGCTTGTCTGGGATCGAGCAGTACTTC
CDR3: CASSLSGIEQYF

size: many
length: 15
V: TRBV28
J: TRBJ1-5
D: TRBD1
DNA: TGTGCCAGCAGTTCGGACAGGGGAGACAATCAGCCCCAGCATTTT
CDR3: CASSSDRGDNQPQHF

size: many
length: 17
V: TRBV5-1
J: TRBJ2-6
D: NA
DNA: TGCGCCAGCAGCTTTTCCTCGGGGCTAGGCGGGGCCAACGTCCTGACTTTC
CDR3: CASSFSSGLGGANVLTF

size: many
length: 13
V: TRBV7-6
J: TRBJ1-4
D: NA
DNA: TGTGCCAGCAGCACAGGAGGCCGCGAAAAACTGTTTTTT
CDR3: CASSTGGREKLFF

size: few
length: 14
V: TRBV5-1
J: TRBJ2-2
D: NA
DNA: TGCGCCAGCAGCTTGGGAGCTGCAGTCGGGGAGCTGTTTTTT
CDR3: CASSLGAAVGELFF

size: many
length: 13
V: TRBV28
J: TRBJ2-5
D: NA
DNA: TGTGCCAGCAGCTCGGCACTCCAAGAGACCCAGTACTTC
CDR3: CASSSALQETQYF

size: NA
length: 16
V: TRBV10-3
J: TRBJ1-2
D: TRBD1
DNA: TGTGCCATCAGTGAGACACGGGACAGCCGCCCAGGGGGCTACACCTTC
CDR3: CAISETRDSRPGGYTF

size: NA
length: 14
V: TRBV28
J: TRBJ2-7
D: NA
DNA: TGTGCCAGCAGTGTACACGGGGGCGTCTACGAGCAGTACTTC
CDR3: CASSVHGGVYEQYF

size: NA
length: 12
V: TRBV20-1
J: TRBJ1-1
D: NA
DNA: TGCAGTGCTATAGGACAGAACACTGAAGTTTTCTTT
CDR3: CSAIGQNTEVFF